This TCR beta chain was retrieved from a study of beta chain features in type 1 diabetes. General observations from the study: Possible PCR preference for shorter templates applied equally to patients and controls. Across patients, naive, central memory and Treg TCRB repertoires exhibited apparently greater similarity than was observed across healthy donors. TCRB CDR3s from Type 1 diabetes patients were moderately but significantly shorter in all four CD4+ subsets.

Expressed TCRB transcripts were sequenced after all isolated RNA was converted to cDNA. An average approximately 3.5 million reads came from naive, central memory and regulatory T cell samples. Assay used: immunoSEQ multiplex PCR; TCRdb lists only in-frame clones, some missing. The sample consists of 330,000 or so clones, around 13% of them appearing once. Of note for this clone: What it binds is not known.

Looked up from germline, CDR1 is MNHNY and CDR2 is SVGAGI (reference sequence). The CDR3 has 13 residues. The V and J ends lost 5 bases and 3 bases respectively, with 11 bases between them. This clonotype originated in a woman under 30 with type 1 diabetes. V is TRBV6-6 and J is TRBJ2-7, with unresolved D. The sequencing input was naive CD4+ T cells from blood. CDR3 sequence: CASSHELSYEQYF. In DNA, the CDR3 is TGTGCCAGCAGTCACGAGTTGAGCTACGAGCAGTACTTC.